A single T cell receptor (beta chain) is shown here with its context. Its matching antigen is unknown. PCR used 60 Vbeta primers and 13 Jbeta primers. Repertoires were generated with immunoSEQ multiplex PCR, while TCRdb's copy carries only in-frame clones and drops some. The table has approximately 150,000 clones, 80% to 85% seen once. These data come from a study of cytomegalovirus exposure and HLA in healthy donors. Study overall: An early data release held approximately 85 million unique TCRs from HLA-typed donors.

Study-wide results and caveats: A later analysis linked a missense DCLRE1C variant to TCR beta V- and J-gene trimming. Being indistinguishable, some V segments were excluded, TRBV6-2 and TRBV6-3 among them.

CDR3 length: 13 residues. V was shortened by 4 bases and J by 5 bases, with 9 bases between the two germline ends. Germline V gives CDR1 MNHNS, CDR2 SASEGT. Sequencing used PBMCs. The TCR sequence derives from a woman in her thirties in good health and CMV-seronegative. The chain recombines TRBV6-1 with TRBJ1-5, with D possibly being TRBD1 (6 bases). The DNA for the CDR3 is TGTGCCAGCAGTGTACAGGGCTATCAGCCCCAGCATTTT. This encodes CASSVQGYQPQHF.